This T cell receptor (beta chain) was retrieved from a study of blood T cells in healthy people across ages. The authors ran a second PCR of roughly 7 to 11 cycles using a sample-barcoded 5' primer and a J-beta primer mix. A single record per CDR3 protein comes from TCRdb applying MiXCR to the 5' RACE reads. The sample holds 1.8 million or so distinct CDR3 sequences, about 39% seen once. The CDR3 contains 15 residues. V shed 5 bases and J 10 bases; nucleotides not matched to a gene: 8. V gene TRBV12-3 or TRBV12-4 combines with J gene TRBJ1-6; TRBD1 matches 10 bases. The origin of this receptor is a human donor in good health. Specimen: blood. In nucleotides, the CDR3 is TGTGCCAGCAGTGCCGAGACAGGGGGCCAATCACCCCTCCACTTT. Translation: CASSAETGGQSPLHF.